This T cell receptor beta chain was sequenced for a study of radiotherapy plus CTLA-4 blockade in lung cancer. Study as a whole: The study recorded objective responses in roughly 20% of patients and disease control in approximately 29%.

Overall study results and limits: In blood, after radiotherapy plus ipilimumab, tumor-derived TCR clones expanded. How blood T cell clones changed early, along with interferon-beta, reportedly forecast response best.

Each patient with chemo-refractory metastatic non-small-cell lung cancer was treated with focal radiation plus CTLA-4 blockade using ipilimumab. Here immunoSEQ multiplex PCR was the method, and the copy in TCRdb shows in-frame clones only, minus some. The table shows 45,000 to 55,000 clones, with approximately 86% occurring only once. As concerns this clone: The target antigen is unknown. Compared with germline, one end of the junction differs, possibly owing to a read error.

CDR3 length equals 14 residues. The germline V gene has CDR1 MNHNS and CDR2 SASEGT. V gene TRBV6-1 combines with J gene TRBJ1-2, with TRBD1 as a possible D gene (5 bases). The sample in question was peripheral blood, obtained from a patient treated with radiotherapy plus ipilimumab. The source is a human donor with non-small cell lung cancer that progressed on radiotherapy plus ipilimumab. Some clones in this sample may be carry-over from other donors' samples. CDR3 in amino acids: CASSERPTSSPGVF. CDR3 sequence (DNA): TGTGCCAGCAGTGAGAGGCCCACCTCCTCACCGGGGGTCTTC.